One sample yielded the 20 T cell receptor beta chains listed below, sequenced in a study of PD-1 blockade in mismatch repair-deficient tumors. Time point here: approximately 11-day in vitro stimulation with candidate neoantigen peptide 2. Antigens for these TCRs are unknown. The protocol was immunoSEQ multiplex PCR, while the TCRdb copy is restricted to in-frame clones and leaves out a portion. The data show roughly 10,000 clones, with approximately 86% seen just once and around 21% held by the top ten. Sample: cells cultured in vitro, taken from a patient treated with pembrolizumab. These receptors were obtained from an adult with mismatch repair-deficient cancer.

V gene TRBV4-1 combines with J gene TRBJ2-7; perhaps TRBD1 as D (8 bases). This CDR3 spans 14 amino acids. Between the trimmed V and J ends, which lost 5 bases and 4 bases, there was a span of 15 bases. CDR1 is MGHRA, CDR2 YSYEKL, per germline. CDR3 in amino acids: CASSAQGGRYEQYF. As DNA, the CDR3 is TGCGCCAGCAGCGCACAGGGGGGGAGGTACGAGCAGTACTTC.

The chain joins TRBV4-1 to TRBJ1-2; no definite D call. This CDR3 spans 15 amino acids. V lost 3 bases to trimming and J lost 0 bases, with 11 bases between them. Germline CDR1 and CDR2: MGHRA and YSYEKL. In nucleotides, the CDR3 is TGCGCCAGCAGCCAGGGCGGCGAAGCTAACTATGGCTACACCTTC. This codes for CASSQGGEANYGYTF.

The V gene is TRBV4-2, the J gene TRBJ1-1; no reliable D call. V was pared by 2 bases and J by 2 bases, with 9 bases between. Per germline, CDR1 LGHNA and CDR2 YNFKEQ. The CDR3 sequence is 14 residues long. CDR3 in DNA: TGTGCCAGCAGCCAAAGACGGGAAAACACTGAAGCTTTCTTT. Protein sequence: CASSQRRENTEAFF.

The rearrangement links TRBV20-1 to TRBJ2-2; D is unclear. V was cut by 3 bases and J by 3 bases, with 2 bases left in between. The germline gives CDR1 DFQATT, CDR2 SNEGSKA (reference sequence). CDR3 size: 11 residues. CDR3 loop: CSARDTGELFF. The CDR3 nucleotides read TGCAGTGCTAGGGACACCGGGGAGCTGTTTTTT.

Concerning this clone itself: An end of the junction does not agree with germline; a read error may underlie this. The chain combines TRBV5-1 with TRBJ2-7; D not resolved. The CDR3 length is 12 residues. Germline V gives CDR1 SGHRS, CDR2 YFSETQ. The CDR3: CASSPLGGEQYF. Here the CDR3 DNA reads TGTGCCAGCAGCCCCCTGGGTGGGGAGCAGTACTTC.

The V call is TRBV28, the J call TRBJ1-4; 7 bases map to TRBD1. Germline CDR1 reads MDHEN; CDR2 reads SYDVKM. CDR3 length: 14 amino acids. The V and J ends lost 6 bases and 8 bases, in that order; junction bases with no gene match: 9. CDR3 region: CASRIHRGGEKLFF. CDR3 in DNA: TGTGCCAGCAGGATTCACAGGGGTGGGGAAAAACTGTTTTTT.

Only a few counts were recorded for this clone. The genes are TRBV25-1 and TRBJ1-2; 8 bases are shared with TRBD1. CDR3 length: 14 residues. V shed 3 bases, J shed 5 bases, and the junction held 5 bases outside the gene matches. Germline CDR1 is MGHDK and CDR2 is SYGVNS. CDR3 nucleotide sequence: TGTGCCAGCAGTGAGGGGCAGGGGGCTTATGGCTACACCTTC. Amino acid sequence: CASSEGQGAYGYTF.

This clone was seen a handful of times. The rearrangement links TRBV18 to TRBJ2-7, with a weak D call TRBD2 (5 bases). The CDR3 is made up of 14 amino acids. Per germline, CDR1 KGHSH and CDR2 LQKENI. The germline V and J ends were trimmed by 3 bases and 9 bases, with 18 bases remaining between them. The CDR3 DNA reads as TGTGCCAGCTCACCTCTTTTAGGTTCCGGAGGGCAGTACTTC. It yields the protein CASSPLLGSGGQYF.

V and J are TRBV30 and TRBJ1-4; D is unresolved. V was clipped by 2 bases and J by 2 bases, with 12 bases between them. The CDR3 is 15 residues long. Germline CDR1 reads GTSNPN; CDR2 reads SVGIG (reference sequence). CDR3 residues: CAWSRQVATNEKLFF. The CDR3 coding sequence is TGTGCCTGGAGTCGCCAGGTTGCGACTAATGAAAAACTGTTTTTT.

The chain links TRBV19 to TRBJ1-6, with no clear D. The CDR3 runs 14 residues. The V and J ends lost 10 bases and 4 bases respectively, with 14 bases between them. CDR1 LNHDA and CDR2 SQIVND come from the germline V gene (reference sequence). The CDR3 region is CATGRADYNSPLHF. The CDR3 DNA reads TGTGCCACCGGAAGGGCGGATTATAATTCACCCCTCCACTTT.

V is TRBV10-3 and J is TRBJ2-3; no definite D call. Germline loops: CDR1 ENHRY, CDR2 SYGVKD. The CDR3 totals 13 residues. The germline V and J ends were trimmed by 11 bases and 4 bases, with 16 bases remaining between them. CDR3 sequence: CASSQVWADTQYF. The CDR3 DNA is TGTGCCTCCAGCCAGGTTTGGGCAGATACGCAGTATTTT.

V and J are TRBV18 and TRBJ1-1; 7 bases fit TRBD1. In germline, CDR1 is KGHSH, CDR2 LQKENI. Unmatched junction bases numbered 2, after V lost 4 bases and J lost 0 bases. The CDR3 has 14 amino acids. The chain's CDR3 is CASSRTGVNTEAFF. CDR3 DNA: TGTGCCAGCTCACGCACAGGGGTGAACACTGAAGCTTTCTTT.

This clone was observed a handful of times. The DNA for the CDR3 is TGTGCCAGCAGTTCATTCGTGAACACTGAAGCTTTCTTT. The encoded protein is CASSSFVNTEAFF. The rearrangement links TRBV27 to TRBJ1-1; D uncertain. Trimming removed 4 bases from V and 0 bases from J, with 6 bases in between. This CDR3 is 13 amino acids long. In germline, CDR1 is MNHEY, CDR2 SMNVEV (reference sequence).

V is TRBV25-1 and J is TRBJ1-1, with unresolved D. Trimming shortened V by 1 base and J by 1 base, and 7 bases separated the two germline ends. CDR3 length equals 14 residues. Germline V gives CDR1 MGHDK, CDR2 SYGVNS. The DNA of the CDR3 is TGTGCCAGCAGTGAATCAGGAGAGAACACTGAAGCTTTCTTT. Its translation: CASSESGENTEAFF.

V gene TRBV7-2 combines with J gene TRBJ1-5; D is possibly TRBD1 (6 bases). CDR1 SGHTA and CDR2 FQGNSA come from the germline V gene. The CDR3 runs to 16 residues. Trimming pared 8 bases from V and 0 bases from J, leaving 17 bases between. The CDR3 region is CASEEGTPYSNQPQHF. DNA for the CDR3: TGTGCCAGCGAGGAAGGGACACCTTATAGCAATCAGCCCCAGCATTTT.

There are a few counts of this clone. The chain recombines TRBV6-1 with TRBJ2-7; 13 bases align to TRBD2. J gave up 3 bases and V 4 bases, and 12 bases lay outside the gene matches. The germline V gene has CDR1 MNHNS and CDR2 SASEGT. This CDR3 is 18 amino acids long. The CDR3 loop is CASSARDGRTSGSYEQYF. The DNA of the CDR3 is TGTGCCAGCAGTGCCCGGGACGGAAGGACTAGCGGGAGCTACGAGCAGTACTTC.

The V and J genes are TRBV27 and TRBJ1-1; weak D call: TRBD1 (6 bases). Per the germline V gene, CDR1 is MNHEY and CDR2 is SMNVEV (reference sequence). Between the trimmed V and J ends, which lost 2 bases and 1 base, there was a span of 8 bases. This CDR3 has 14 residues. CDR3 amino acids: CASSLRGGNTEAFF. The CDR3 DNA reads TGTGCCAGCAGTTTAAGGGGGGGGAACACTGAAGCTTTCTTT.

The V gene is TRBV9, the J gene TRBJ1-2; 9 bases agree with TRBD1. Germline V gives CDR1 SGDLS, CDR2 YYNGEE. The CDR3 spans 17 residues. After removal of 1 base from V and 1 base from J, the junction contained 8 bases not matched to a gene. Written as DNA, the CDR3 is TGTGCCAGCAGCGTACCGGGACAGGGTGGTAGTAACTATGGCTACACCTTC. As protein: CASSVPGQGGSNYGYTF. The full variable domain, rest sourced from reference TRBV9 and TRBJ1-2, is DSGVTQTPKHLITATGQRVTLRCSPRSGDLSVYWYQQSLDQGLQFLIQYYNGEERAKGNILERFSAQQFPDLHSELNLSSLELGDSALYFCASSVPGQGGSNYGYTFGSGTRLTVV.

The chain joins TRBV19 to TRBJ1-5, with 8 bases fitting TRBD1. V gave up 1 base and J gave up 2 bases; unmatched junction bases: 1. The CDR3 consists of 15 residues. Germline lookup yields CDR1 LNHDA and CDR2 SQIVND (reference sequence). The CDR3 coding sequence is TGTGCCAGTAGTATAGGGGACAGGCGCAATCAGCCCCAGCATTTT. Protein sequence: CASSIGDRRNQPQHF.

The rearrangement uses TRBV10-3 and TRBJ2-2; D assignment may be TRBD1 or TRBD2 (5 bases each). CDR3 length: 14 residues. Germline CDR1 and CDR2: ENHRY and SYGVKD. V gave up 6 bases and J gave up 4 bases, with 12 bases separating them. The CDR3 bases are TGTGCCATCAGGAGGGGATTGGGCACCGGGGAGCTGTTTTTT. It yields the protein CAIRRGLGTGELFF.